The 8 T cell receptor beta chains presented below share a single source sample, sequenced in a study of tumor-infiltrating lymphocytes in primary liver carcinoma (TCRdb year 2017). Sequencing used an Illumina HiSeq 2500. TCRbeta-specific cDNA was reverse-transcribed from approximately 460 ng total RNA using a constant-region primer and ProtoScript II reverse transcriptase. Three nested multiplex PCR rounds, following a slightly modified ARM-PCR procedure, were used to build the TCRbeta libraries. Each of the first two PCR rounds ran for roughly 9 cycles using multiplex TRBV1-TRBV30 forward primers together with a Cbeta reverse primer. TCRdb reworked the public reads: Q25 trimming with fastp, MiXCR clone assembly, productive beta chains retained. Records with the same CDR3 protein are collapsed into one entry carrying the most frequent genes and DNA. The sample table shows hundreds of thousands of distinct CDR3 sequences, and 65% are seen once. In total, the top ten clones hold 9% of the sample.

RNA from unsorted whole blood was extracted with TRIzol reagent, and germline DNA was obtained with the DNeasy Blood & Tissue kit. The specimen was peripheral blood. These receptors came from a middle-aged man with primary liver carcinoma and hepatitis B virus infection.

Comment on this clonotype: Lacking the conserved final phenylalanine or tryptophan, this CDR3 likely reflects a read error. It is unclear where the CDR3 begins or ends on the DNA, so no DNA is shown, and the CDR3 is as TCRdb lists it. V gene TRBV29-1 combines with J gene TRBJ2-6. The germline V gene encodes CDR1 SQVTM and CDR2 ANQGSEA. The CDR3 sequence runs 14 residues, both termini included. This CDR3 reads CSVDRGSGANVLTL.

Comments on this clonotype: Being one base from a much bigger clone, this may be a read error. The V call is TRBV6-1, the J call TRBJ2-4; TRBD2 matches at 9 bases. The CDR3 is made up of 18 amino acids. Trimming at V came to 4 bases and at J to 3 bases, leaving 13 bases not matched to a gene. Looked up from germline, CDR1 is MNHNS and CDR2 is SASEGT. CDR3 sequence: CASSGRISGSSGKNIQYF. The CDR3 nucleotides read TGTGCCAGCAGTGGACGGATTAGCGGGAGTTCGGGCAAAAACATTCAGTACTTC.

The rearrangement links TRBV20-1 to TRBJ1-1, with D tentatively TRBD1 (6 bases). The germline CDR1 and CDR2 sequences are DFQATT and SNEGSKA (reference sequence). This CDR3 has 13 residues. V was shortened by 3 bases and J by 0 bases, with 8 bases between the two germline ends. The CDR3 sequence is CSARNRVNTEAFF. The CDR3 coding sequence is TGCAGTGCTAGGAACAGGGTGAACACTGAAGCTTTCTTT.

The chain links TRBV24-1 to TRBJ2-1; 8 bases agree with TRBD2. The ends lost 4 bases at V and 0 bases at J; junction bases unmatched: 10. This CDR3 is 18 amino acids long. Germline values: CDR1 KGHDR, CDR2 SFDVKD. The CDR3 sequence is CATSDPTKSGSSYNEQFF. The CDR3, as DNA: TGTGCCACCAGTGACCCGACCAAGAGCGGGAGCTCCTACAATGAGCAGTTCTTC.

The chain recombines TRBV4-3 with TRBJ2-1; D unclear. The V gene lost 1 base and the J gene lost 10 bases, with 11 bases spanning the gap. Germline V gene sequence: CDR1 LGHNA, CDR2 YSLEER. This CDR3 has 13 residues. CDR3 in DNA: TGCGCCAGCAGCCAAGGTCGGTTTTACGAGCAGTTCTTC. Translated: CASSQGRFYEQFF.

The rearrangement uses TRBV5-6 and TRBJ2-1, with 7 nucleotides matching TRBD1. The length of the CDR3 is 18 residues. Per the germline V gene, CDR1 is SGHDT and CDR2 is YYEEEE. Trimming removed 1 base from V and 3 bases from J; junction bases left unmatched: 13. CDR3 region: CASSLPVRQGRIYNEQFF. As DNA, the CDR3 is TGTGCCAGCAGCTTGCCGGTACGACAGGGTAGGATCTACAATGAGCAGTTCTTC.

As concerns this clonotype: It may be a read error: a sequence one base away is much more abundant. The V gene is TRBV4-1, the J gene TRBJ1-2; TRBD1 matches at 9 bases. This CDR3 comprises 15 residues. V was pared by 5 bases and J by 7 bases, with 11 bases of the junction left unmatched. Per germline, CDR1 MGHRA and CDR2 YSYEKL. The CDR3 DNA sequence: TGCGCCAGCAGCGCAAGGGACAGGGCTATGTGTGGCTACACCTTC. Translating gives CASSARDRAMCGYTF.

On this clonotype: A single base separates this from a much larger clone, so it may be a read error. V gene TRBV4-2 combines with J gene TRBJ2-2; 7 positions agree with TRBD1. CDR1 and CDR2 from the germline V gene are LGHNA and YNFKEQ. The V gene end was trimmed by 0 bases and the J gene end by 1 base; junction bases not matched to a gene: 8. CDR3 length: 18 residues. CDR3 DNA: TGTGCCAGCAGCCAAGAATCAAGGCAGGGGGTGAACACCGGGGAGCTGTTTTTT. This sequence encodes CASSQESRQGVNTGELFF.